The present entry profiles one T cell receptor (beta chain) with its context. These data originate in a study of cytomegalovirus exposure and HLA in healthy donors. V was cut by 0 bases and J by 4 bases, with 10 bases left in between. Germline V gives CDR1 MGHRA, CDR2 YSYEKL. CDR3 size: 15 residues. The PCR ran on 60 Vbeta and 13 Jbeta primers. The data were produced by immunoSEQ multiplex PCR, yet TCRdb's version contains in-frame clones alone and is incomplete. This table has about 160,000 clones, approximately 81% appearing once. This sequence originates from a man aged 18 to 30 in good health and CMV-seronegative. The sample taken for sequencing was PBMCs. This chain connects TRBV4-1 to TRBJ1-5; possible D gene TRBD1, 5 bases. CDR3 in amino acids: CASSQDGAENQPQHF. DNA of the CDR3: TGCGCCAGCAGCCAAGATGGGGCAGAGAATCAGCCCCAGCATTTT.